One TCR beta chain is described in this entry. Its cognate antigen is unknown. This sample is part of a study of T-cell memory formation after mild COVID-19. Study observations and caveats: Clones contracting day 15 to 85 were balanced CD4/CD8; later expanders leaned CD4+.

TCRdb re-derived calls from the 5' RACE reads in MiXCR, one entry per CDR3 protein. This table has 100,000 to 130,000 distinct CDR3 sequences, over 13% appearing once. This CDR3 contains 14 residues. Germline-derived CDR1 and CDR2 are LGHNA and YNFKEQ. V dropped 4 bases and J dropped 8 bases, with 14 bases sitting between them. The V gene is TRBV4-2, the J gene TRBJ2-2; tentatively, D is TRBD2 (6 bases). The source of this sequence is a man younger than 30 who had mild COVID-19 (a few samples of this study predate the infection). Cell type and time point are not known. Sequenced material: PBMCs or a T cell subset sorted from them (not recorded which). The CDR3 DNA is TGTGCCAGCAGCCCTGCTGTGGGGACTGGGGAGCTGTTTTTT. Its protein product is CASSPAVGTGELFF.